The 8 T cell receptor beta chains below were found in one sample sequenced in a study of blood T cells in healthy people across ages. Alongside a J-beta primer mix, a sample-barcoded 5' primer served in a second PCR lasting 7 to 11 cycles. TCRdb used MiXCR to reprocess the 5' RACE reads, holding one entry per CDR3 protein. The data contain 1.4 million or so distinct CDR3 sequences, under 55% of them singletons. Sequencing used blood. The receptors derive from a young woman in good health.

On this clonotype: One end of the junction is discordant with germline, which a read error may explain. The chain recombines TRBV2 with TRBJ2-5; possibly TRBD1 for D (6 bases). Germline V CDR1 and CDR2: SNHLY, FYNNEI. The length of the CDR3 is 13 residues. The CDR3 bases are TGTGCCAGCAGCGAAGGACAGTTGGGCACCCAGTACTTC. Translating gives CASSEGQLGTQYF.

The chain recombines TRBV11-3 with TRBJ2-3; D remains unclear. Germline V lookup: CDR1 SGHNT, CDR2 YENEEA. V lost 5 bases to trimming and J lost 4 bases, with 16 bases between them. The CDR3 is 15 amino acids. The CDR3 region has the DNA TGTGCCAGCAGCACTGTCGGCAGCATGGCAGATACGCAGTATTTT. The encoded protein is CASSTVGSMADTQYF. Variable domain in full (rest from reference TRBV11-3 and TRBJ2-3): EAGVVQSPRYKIIEKKQPVAFWCNPISGHNTLYWYLQNLGQGPELLIRYENEEAVDDSQLPKDRFSAERLKGVDSTLKIQPAELGDSAVYLCASSTVGSMADTQYFGPGTRLTVL.

This clonotype has a handful of counts. The gene calls are TRBV20-1 and TRBJ2-5, with 7 bases lining up with TRBD2. The V segment lost 0 bases and the J segment 4 bases; nucleotides outside the gene matches: 2. The CDR3 extends over 13 amino acids. Germline V gives CDR1 DFQATT, CDR2 SNEGSKA (reference sequence). CDR3 DNA: TGCAGTGCTAGAGAACTAGCGCGAGAGACCCAGTACTTC. The encoded protein is CSARELARETQYF.

This rearrangement joins TRBV3-1 to TRBJ1-6; D is unresolved. The CDR3 has 15 amino acids. Germline CDR1 LGHDT, CDR2 YNNKEL (reference sequence). V gave up 2 bases and J gave up 7 bases, with 12 bases separating them. The CDR3 here is CASSQSLQRNSPLHF. The CDR3 DNA reads as TGTGCCAGCAGCCAATCGCTCCAGAGGAATTCACCCCTCCACTTT.

The J gene is TRBJ1-3, the V gene TRBV4-3; D gene ambiguous. Trimming took off 0 bases at V and 4 bases at J, with 13 bases between the two ends. This CDR3 is 16 amino acids long. The germline V gene has CDR1 LGHNA and CDR2 YSLEER. The CDR3 reads CASSQDWTTPGNTIYF. CDR3 sequence (DNA): TGCGCCAGCAGCCAAGATTGGACGACTCCAGGAAACACCATATATTTT.

The chain joins TRBV20-1 to TRBJ2-1; 7 bases line up with TRBD1. Matching the DNA end better, TRBJ2-7 makes the J call doubtful. Germline V gene sequence: CDR1 DFQATT, CDR2 SNEGSKA (reference sequence). The length of the CDR3 is 14 residues. The CDR3 DNA reads TGCAGTGCTAGACGAGGGGGCTCCTACAATGAGCAGTACTTC. It specifies CSARRGGSYNEQYF.

The chain combines TRBV12-3 or TRBV12-4 with TRBJ2-5; D is undetermined. The CDR3 totals 15 residues. Trimming shortened V by 5 bases and J by 11 bases, and 24 bases separated the two germline ends. For the CDR3, the DNA is TGTGCCAGCAGTAGAGTGCTCTCCCCCTACAATGAGCAGTACTTC. Amino acids: CASSRVLSPYNEQYF.

V gene TRBV6-1 combines with J gene TRBJ2-5; D is undetermined. The tail of the sequence fits TRBJ2-7 better, so the J call may be wrong. This CDR3 region has 14 residues. Germline values: CDR1 MNHNS, CDR2 SASEGT. The DNA of the CDR3 is TGTGCCAGCAGAGTCGATTGGGATCTCTGCGAGCAGTACTTC. Its translation is CASRVDWDLCEQYF.